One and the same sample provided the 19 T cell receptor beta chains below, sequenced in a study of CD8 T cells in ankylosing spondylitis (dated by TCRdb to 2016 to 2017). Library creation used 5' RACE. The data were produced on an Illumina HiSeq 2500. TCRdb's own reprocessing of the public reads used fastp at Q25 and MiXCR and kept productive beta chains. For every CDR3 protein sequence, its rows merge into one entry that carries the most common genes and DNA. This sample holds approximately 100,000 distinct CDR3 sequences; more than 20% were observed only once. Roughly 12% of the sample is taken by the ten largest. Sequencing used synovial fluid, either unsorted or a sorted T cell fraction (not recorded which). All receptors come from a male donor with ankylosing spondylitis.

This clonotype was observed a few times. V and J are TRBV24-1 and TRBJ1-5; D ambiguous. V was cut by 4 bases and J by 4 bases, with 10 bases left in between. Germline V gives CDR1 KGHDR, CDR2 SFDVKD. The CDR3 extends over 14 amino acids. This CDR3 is CATSDPGRNQPQHF. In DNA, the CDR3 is TGTGCCACCAGTGACCCAGGACGGAATCAGCCCCAGCATTTT.

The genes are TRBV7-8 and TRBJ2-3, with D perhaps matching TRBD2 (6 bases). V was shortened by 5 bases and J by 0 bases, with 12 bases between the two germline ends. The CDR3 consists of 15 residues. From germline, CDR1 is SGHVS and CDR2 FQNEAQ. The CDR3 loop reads CASSLAGTSTDTQYF. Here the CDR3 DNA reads TGTGCCAGCAGCCTTGCGGGGACTAGCACAGATACGCAGTATTTT.

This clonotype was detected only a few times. In DNA form, the CDR3 reads TGTGCCAGCAGCGTAGACTTGTGGACTAGCGGAAACAATGAGCAGTTCTTC. This sequence encodes CASSVDLWTSGNNEQFF. The chain joins TRBV9 to TRBJ2-1; 10 nucleotides agree with TRBD2. The V and J ends lost 0 bases and 5 bases, in that order; junction bases with no gene match: 8. CDR1 is SGDLS and CDR2 is YYNGEE in the germline V gene. The CDR3 extends over 17 amino acids.

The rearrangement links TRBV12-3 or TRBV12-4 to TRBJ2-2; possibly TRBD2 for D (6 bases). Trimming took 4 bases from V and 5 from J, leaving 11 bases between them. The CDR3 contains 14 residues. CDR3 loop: CASSSNGGTGELFF. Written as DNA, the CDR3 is TGTGCCAGCAGTTCAAACGGAGGGACCGGGGAGCTGTTTTTT.

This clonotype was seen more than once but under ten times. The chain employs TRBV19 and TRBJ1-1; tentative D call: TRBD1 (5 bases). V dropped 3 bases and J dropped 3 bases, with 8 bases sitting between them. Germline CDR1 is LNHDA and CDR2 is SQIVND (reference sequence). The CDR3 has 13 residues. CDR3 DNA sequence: TGTGCCAGTAGTATCCGGGGGGACACTGAAGCTTTCTTT. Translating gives CASSIRGDTEAFF.

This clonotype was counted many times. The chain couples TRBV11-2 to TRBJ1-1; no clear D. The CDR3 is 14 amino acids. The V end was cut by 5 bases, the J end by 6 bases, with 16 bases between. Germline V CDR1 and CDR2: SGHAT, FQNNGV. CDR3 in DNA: TGTGCCAGCAGCCCCCCAACTCGGCGGGCTGAAGCTTTCTTT. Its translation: CASSPPTRRAEAFF.

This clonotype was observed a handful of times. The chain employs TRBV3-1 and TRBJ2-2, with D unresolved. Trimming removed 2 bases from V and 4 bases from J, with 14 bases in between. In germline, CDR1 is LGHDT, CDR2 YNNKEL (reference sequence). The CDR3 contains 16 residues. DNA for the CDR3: TGTGCCAGCAGCCAACGACCAAGCTCGGGCACCGGGGAGCTGTTTTTT. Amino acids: CASSQRPSSGTGELFF.

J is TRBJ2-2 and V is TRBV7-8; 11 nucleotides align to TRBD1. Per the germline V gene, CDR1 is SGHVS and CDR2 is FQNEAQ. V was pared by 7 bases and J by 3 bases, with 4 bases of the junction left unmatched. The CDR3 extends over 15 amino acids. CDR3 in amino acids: CASIPGQGDTGELFF. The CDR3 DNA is TGTGCCAGCATCCCGGGACAGGGGGACACCGGGGAGCTGTTTTTT.

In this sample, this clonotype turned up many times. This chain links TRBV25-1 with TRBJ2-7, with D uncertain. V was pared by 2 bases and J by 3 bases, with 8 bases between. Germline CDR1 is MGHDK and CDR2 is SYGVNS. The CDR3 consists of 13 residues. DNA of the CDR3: TGTGCCAGCAGTGAAGCTGGTGTCTACGAGCAGTACTTC. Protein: CASSEAGVYEQYF.

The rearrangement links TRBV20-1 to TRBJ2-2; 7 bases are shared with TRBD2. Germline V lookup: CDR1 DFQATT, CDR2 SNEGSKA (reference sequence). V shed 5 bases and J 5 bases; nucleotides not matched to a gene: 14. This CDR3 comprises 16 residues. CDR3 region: CSAAVSGGEDTGELFF. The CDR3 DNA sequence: TGCAGTGCTGCAGTCTCTGGGGGGGAGGATACCGGGGAGCTGTTTTTT.

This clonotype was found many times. The chain's CDR3 is CASSLLQGINYGYTF. CDR3 DNA sequence: TGTGCCAGCAGTTTACTGCAGGGGATTAACTATGGCTACACCTTC. The chain has TRBV12-3 or TRBV12-4 and TRBJ1-2; perhaps TRBD1 as D (6 bases). V lost 2 bases and J lost 1, with 11 bases in between. This CDR3 comprises 15 residues.

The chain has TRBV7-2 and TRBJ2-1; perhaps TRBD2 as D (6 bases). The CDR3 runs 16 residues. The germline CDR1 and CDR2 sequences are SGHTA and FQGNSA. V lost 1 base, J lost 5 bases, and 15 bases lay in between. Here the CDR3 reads CASSLVSLAANNEQFF. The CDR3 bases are TGTGCCAGCAGCTTAGTATCACTAGCTGCGAACAATGAGCAGTTCTTC.

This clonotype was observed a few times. CDR3 bases: TGTGCCACCAGTGGGCCCCAGGGCTACGAGCAGTACTTC. It encodes CATSGPQGYEQYF. The chain uses TRBV24-1 and TRBJ2-7; tentative D call: TRBD1 (5 bases). The CDR3 spans 13 residues. Between the trimmed V and J ends, which lost 5 bases and 3 bases, there was a span of 10 bases. Germline lookup yields CDR1 KGHDR and CDR2 SFDVKD.

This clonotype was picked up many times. The CDR3 reads CASSEIDRGYGYTF. The CDR3 DNA follows: TGTGCCAGCAGTGAAATCGACAGGGGCTATGGCTACACCTTC. The chain combines TRBV9 with TRBJ1-2, with TRBD1 identical over 8 bases. The germline gives CDR1 SGDLS, CDR2 YYNGEE. The CDR3 runs to 14 residues. Losses at the gene ends were 5 bases for V and 4 bases for J; bases not matched to a gene: 7.

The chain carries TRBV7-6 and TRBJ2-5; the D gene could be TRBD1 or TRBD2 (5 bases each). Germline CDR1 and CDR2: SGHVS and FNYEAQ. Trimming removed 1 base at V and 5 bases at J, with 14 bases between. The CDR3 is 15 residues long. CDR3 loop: CASSLGGVLGETQYF. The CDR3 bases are TGTGCCAGCAGCTTAGGAGGGGTCCTGGGCGAGACCCAGTACTTC.

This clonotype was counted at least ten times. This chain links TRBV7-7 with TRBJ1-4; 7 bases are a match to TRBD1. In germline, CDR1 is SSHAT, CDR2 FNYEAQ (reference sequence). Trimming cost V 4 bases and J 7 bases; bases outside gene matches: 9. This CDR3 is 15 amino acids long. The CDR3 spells CASSYRQGGTEKLFF. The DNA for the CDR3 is TGTGCCAGCAGCTATCGACAGGGCGGAACTGAAAAACTGTTTTTT.

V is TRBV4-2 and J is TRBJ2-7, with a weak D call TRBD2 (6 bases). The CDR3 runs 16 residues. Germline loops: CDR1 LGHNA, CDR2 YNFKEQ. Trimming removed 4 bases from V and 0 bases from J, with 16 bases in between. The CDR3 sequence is CASSPQESGASYEQYF. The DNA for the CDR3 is TGTGCCAGCAGCCCCCAAGAGTCGGGAGCCTCCTACGAGCAGTACTTC.

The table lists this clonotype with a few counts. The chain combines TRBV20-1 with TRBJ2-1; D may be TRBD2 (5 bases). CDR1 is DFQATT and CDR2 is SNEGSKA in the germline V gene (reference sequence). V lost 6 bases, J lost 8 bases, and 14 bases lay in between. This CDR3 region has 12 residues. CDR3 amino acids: CSAERNADEQFF. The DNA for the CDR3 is TGCAGTGCCGAGCGGAATGCGGATGAGCAGTTCTTC.

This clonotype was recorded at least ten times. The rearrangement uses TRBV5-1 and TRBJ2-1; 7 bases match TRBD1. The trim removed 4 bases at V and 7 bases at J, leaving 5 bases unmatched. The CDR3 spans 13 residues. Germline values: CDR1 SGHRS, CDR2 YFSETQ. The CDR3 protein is CASSPDRLNEQFF. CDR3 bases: TGCGCCAGCAGCCCGGACAGGCTAAATGAGCAGTTCTTC.